These 11 T cell receptor beta chains came from one sample sequenced in a study of CXCR3-negative and CXCR3-positive naive CD8 T cells. The TRB cDNA libraries were prepared by 5' RACE with UMI labels. After re-calling the 5' RACE reads, TCRdb lists one entry per CDR3 protein, DNA absent. The sample table includes around 140,000 distinct CDR3 sequences. Sequencing used naive CXCR3- CD8+ T cells from blood. Subset meaning: CD45RO-CCR7+CD27+CD95- naive CD8+ T cells lacking CXCR3 (TNR3-). These receptors were obtained from a human donor in good health. Some clones in this sample may be carry-over from other donors' samples.

The chain has TRBV29-1 and TRBJ2-1; TCRdb selects TRBD1, and the lack of DNA leaves this call unchecked. CDR3 length equals 11 residues. Germline CDR1 is SQVTM and CDR2 is ANQGSEA. Here the CDR3 reads CRGDRANEQFF.

This chain connects TRBV7-6 to TRBJ2-5. This CDR3 contains 17 residues. The germline CDR1 and CDR2 sequences are SGHVS and FNYEAQ. The CDR3 spells CASSLIEESEWEETQYF. Filled out from reference TRBV7-6 and TRBJ2-5, the complete variable domain reads GAGVSQSPRYKVTKRGQDVALRCDPISGHVSLYWYRQALGQGPEFLTYFNYEAQQDKSGLPNDRFSAERPEGSISTLTIQRTEQRDSAMYRCASSLIEESEWEETQYFGPGTRLLVL.

This chain uses TRBV25-1 with TRBJ2-7. Germline V gives CDR1 MGHDK, CDR2 SYGVNS. The CDR3 is 12 amino acids. This CDR3 reads CASSILGYEQYF.

The chain links TRBV7-2 to TRBJ2-7; TCRdb names TRBD1, which stays unverified in the absence of DNA. The CDR3 is made up of 13 amino acids. From germline, CDR1 is SGHTA and CDR2 FQGNSA. The CDR3 sequence: CASRYFPGQLTHF.

The V gene is TRBV3-1, the J gene TRBJ2-1. CDR1 and CDR2 (germline): LGHDT, YNNKEL (reference sequence). The CDR3 is 18 amino acids. The CDR3 protein is CASSHAPFAAVKNNEQFF.

CDR3 sequence reads: CASSLGTGYNGYTF. V usage is TRBV27 and J usage is TRBJ1-2; the D gene TCRdb calls, TRBD1, cannot be checked with no DNA. The CDR3 length is 14 residues. CDR1 is MNHEY, CDR2 SMNVEV, per germline (reference sequence).

The chain recombines TRBV5-1 with TRBJ2-1; checking the TCRdb D call of TRBD2 is not possible without DNA. The germline V gene encodes CDR1 SGHRS and CDR2 YFSETQ. This CDR3 is built from 13 residues. This CDR3 reads CASSPGGIYEQFF.

CDR3: CSARVSGQGAVEQYF. This sequence joins TRBV20-1 and TRBJ2-7; there is no DNA to check the TCRdb D call of TRBD1. The germline gives CDR1 DFQATT, CDR2 SNEGSKA (reference sequence). The CDR3 is 15 amino acids.

The gene calls are TRBV28 and TRBJ2-1; TCRdb selects TRBD1, and the lack of DNA leaves this call unchecked. The CDR3 consists of 13 residues. Germline loops: CDR1 MDHEN, CDR2 SYDVKM. The CDR3 sequence: CASSLGRNNEQFF.

The chain has TRBV4-3 and TRBJ2-3. Per germline, CDR1 LGHNA and CDR2 YSLEER. The CDR3 totals 15 residues. The CDR3 region is CASRHDSTSTDTQYF.

The chain joins TRBV28 to TRBJ2-3. The CDR3 runs to 14 residues. Germline CDR1 is MDHEN and CDR2 is SYDVKM. The CDR3 loop is CASRPDTSTDTQYF.